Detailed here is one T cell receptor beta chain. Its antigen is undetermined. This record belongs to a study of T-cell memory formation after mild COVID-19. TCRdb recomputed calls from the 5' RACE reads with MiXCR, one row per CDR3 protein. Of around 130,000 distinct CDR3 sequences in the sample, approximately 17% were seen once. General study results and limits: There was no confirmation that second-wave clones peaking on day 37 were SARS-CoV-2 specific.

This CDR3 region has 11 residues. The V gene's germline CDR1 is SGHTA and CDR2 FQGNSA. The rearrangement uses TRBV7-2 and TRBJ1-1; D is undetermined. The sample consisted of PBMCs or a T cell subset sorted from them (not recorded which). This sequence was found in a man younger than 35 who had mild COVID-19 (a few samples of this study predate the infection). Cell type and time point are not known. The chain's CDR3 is CFSRVNTEAFF. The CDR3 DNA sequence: TGTTTCAGCAGAGTCAACACTGAAGCTTTCTTT.